What follows are 23 T cell receptor beta chains derived from one specimen sequenced in a study of liver allograft versus peripheral blood T cells. Study context: Transplanted-liver T cell receptor repertoires were compared with recipients' peripheral blood repertoires.

A single record per CDR3 protein comes from TCRdb applying MiXCR to the reads. Of approximately 10,000 distinct CDR3 sequences listed, about a fifth are singletons. The receptors originated from a human patient who had a liver transplant. Some of the T cells might come from the graft donor.

This clonotype is medium-sized. V and J are TRBV27 and TRBJ2-2; a possible D gene is TRBD1 (6 bases). V shed 6 bases and J shed 6 bases, with 17 bases lying between them. Germline assignment: CDR1 MNHEY and CDR2 SMNVEV (reference sequence). The CDR3 totals 15 residues. The CDR3 loop reads CASRNSGGWAGELFF. CDR3 coding DNA: TGTGCCAGCAGAAATAGTGGGGGCTGGGCCGGGGAGCTGTTTTTT.

The genes are TRBV19 and TRBJ1-3; 7 bases align to TRBD1. CDR1 and CDR2 from the germline V gene are LNHDA and SQIVND (reference sequence). CDR3 length equals 17 residues. The trim removed 1 base at V and 0 bases at J, leaving 6 bases unmatched. The CDR3 loop is CASSIAQGYFSGNTIYF. CDR3 bases: TGTGCCAGTAGTATAGCACAGGGGTACTTCTCTGGAAACACCATATATTTT.

This clonotype has more than one count but fewer than ten. The chain combines TRBV18 with TRBJ1-5; unclear D gene. The CDR3 spans 12 residues. Between the trimmed V and J ends, which lost 2 bases and 4 bases, there was a span of 3 bases. Germline V lookup: CDR1 KGHSH, CDR2 LQKENI. This CDR3 is CASSPGNQPQHF. CDR3 nucleotides: TGTGCCAGCTCACCAGGGAATCAGCCCCAGCATTTT.

The CDR3 sequence: CASSGRAETQYF. CDR3 in DNA: TGTGCCAGCAGCGGCCGGGCAGAGACCCAGTACTTC. The V call is TRBV14, the J call TRBJ2-5, with unresolved D. Germline-derived CDR1 and CDR2 are SGHDN and FVKESK. V lost 5 bases and J 4 bases, leaving 8 bases between the germline ends. The CDR3 runs 12 residues.

This clonotype was picked up many times. The V and J genes are TRBV6-2 or TRBV6-3 and TRBJ1-3, with D hard to call. The CDR3 consists of 18 residues. From germline, CDR1 is MNHEY and CDR2 SVGEGT. V was clipped by 2 bases and J by 1 base, with 18 bases between them. The DNA of the CDR3 is TGTGCCAGCAGTTACCGATCAGACCCCCGGGTTTCTGGAAACACCATATATTTT. It yields the protein CASSYRSDPRVSGNTIYF.

The genes are TRBV20-1 and TRBJ2-7, with D tentatively TRBD2 (6 bases). V dropped 6 bases and J dropped 3 bases, with 12 bases sitting between them. Per the germline V gene, CDR1 is DFQATT and CDR2 is SNEGSKA (reference sequence). This CDR3 comprises 12 residues. The CDR3 DNA reads as TGCAGTGCCAGGGACTTGATCTACGAGCAGTACTTC. It specifies CSARDLIYEQYF.

This clonotype was counted many times. The V gene is TRBV5-4, the J gene TRBJ2-5; perhaps D is TRBD1 or TRBD2 (5 bases each). Germline CDR1 and CDR2: SGHNT and YYREEE (reference sequence). The length of the CDR3 is 16 residues. Trimming removed 6 bases from V and 2 bases from J, with 20 bases in between. The CDR3 DNA is TGTGCCAGCACTCAGCGAGGGGCGACGTCGCAAGAGACCCAGTACTTC. Protein product: CASTQRGATSQETQYF.

This clonotype is termed medium-sized. The V gene is TRBV19, the J gene TRBJ1-2; tentative D call: TRBD1 (6 bases). The CDR3 loop spans 14 amino acids. Germline CDR1 reads LNHDA; CDR2 reads SQIVND (reference sequence). V lost 3 bases to trimming and J lost 7 bases, with 15 bases between them. The CDR3 DNA follows: TGTGCCAGTAGTATGACAGGAAGCCCCTTTGGCTACACCTTC. Residues: CASSMTGSPFGYTF.

Points on this clonotype: A much more abundant neighbour one base away suggests this may be a read error. This sequence joins TRBV6-5 and TRBJ2-1; D unclear. Germline assignment: CDR1 MNHEY and CDR2 SVGAGI. V lost 9 bases, J lost 4 bases, and 7 bases lay in between. The CDR3 extends over 11 amino acids. DNA for the CDR3: TGTGCCAGTAAAGGGTACAATGAGCAGTTCTTC. Translation: CASKGYNEQFF.

The genes are TRBV5-5 and TRBJ2-7; TRBD1 matches 7 bases. Germline V CDR1 and CDR2: SGHKS, YYEKEE (reference sequence). The CDR3 has 14 amino acids. V lost 3 bases and J lost 3; bases outside the gene matches: 6. The DNA of the CDR3 is TGTGCCAGCAGCTGGGGACGGGACAGCTACGAGCAGTACTTC. This codes for CASSWGRDSYEQYF.

This clonotype has a count of ten or more. This rearrangement joins TRBV28 to TRBJ2-1; D ambiguous. Germline values: CDR1 MDHEN, CDR2 SYDVKM. The CDR3 is 15 amino acids. Trimming took 5 bases from V and 5 from J, leaving 16 bases between them. The DNA of the CDR3 is TGTGCCAGCAGTCCATCAGGTAATAGCAACAATGAGCAGTTCTTC. It specifies CASSPSGNSNNEQFF.

This rearrangement joins TRBV19 to TRBJ1-3, with D possibly matching TRBD1 (5 bases). V was shortened by 3 bases and J by 4 bases, with 10 bases between the two germline ends. Germline V gene sequence: CDR1 LNHDA, CDR2 SQIVND (reference sequence). This CDR3 spans 14 amino acids. CDR3 nucleotide sequence: TGTGCCAGTAGTATCCGACAGCAAGGAAACACCATATATTTT. As protein: CASSIRQQGNTIYF.

By sample fraction, this clonotype is medium-sized. In nucleotides, the CDR3 is TGTGCCATCAACCCCGGGACAGGGGGAAGAGATACGCAGTATTTT. Its protein is CAINPGTGGRDTQYF. The chain combines TRBV10-3 with TRBJ2-3; 11 nucleotides align to TRBD1. V gave up 7 bases and J gave up 5 bases; unmatched junction bases: 8. Germline CDR1 ENHRY, CDR2 SYGVKD. The CDR3 extends over 15 amino acids.

The J gene is TRBJ1-4, the V gene TRBV25-1; tentatively, D is TRBD1 (5 bases). This CDR3 is built from 16 residues. The germline V and J ends were trimmed by 3 bases and 6 bases, with 17 bases remaining between them. CDR1 is MGHDK and CDR2 is SYGVNS in the germline V gene. CDR3 in DNA: TGTGCCAGCAGTGACCCATTGCGGGACTTGCATGAAAAACTGTTTTTT. Its translation is CASSDPLRDLHEKLFF.

By frequency in the sample, this clonotype is medium-sized. The rearrangement uses TRBV6-1 and TRBJ2-7; D is ambiguous. CDR3 length: 11 residues. Germline V lookup: CDR1 MNHNS, CDR2 SASEGT. Trimming stripped 5 bases from V and 5 bases from J, with 7 bases between. CDR3 coding DNA: TGTGCCAGCAGTCGGTTGGACGAGCAGTACTTC. Translating gives CASSRLDEQYF.

The chain uses TRBV14 and TRBJ1-1, with D maybe TRBD1 (6 bases). Germline values: CDR1 SGHDN, CDR2 FVKESK. CDR3 length: 16 amino acids. Trimming cost V 3 bases and J 1 base, with 15 bases left between them. CDR3 loop: CASSHTRDTPNTEAFF. CDR3 bases: TGTGCCAGCAGCCATACCCGGGACACTCCGAACACTGAAGCTTTCTTT.

V gene TRBV14 combines with J gene TRBJ2-7; D possibly corresponds to TRBD2 (6 bases). The CDR3 spans 13 residues. Germline V gene lookup returns CDR1 SGHDN and CDR2 FVKESK. V was pared by 3 bases and J by 4 bases, with 10 bases between. For the CDR3, the DNA is TGTGCCAGCAGCCAGGGACTCCTTTACGAGCAGTACTTC. This codes for CASSQGLLYEQYF.

Regarding this clonotype: A much larger clone lies a single base off, so this may be a read error. Here the CDR3 omits its conserved ending phenylalanine or tryptophan, so a read error is the likely source. This chain uses TRBV19 with TRBJ2-7; TRBD1 agrees at 11 bases. Germline V lookup: CDR1 LNHDA, CDR2 SQIVND (reference sequence). V lost 5 bases, J lost 0 bases, and 6 bases stayed unmatched. The CDR3 has 16 residues. In nucleotides, the CDR3 is TGTGCCAGTAGTCCCAGGGGGACAGGGGGCTCCTACGAGCAGTACTTA. It yields the protein CASSPRGTGGSYEQYL.

This clonotype is categorized as medium-sized. The chain is built from TRBV29-1 and TRBJ1-2; D possibly corresponds to TRBD1 (6 bases). Germline-derived CDR1 and CDR2 are SQVTM and ANQGSEA. The CDR3 is 12 residues long. Trimming stripped 3 bases from V and 8 bases from J, with 13 bases between. In DNA form, the CDR3 reads TGCAGCGTTGACAGGGGAAGAGGCGGCTACACCTTC. Encoded protein: CSVDRGRGGYTF. The full variable domain, in which reference TRBV29-1 and TRBJ1-2 provide the parts outside the CDR3, is SAVISQKPSRDICQRGTSLTIQCQVDSQVTMMFWYRQQPGQSLTLIATANQGSEATYESGFVIDKFPISRPNLTFSTLTVSNMSPEDSSIYLCSVDRGRGGYTFGSGTRLTVV.

CDR3 loop: CSATPSPNSPLHF. Written as DNA, the CDR3 is TGCAGTGCTACCCCAAGTCCCAATTCACCCCTCCACTTT. V usage is TRBV20-1 and J usage is TRBJ1-6, with D unresolved. The germline V gene encodes CDR1 DFQATT and CDR2 SNEGSKA (reference sequence). Trimming shortened V by 4 bases and J by 7 bases, and 11 bases separated the two germline ends. The CDR3 contains 13 residues.

With regard to this clonotype: A single base separates this from a much larger clone, so it may be a read error. The chain combines TRBV15 with TRBJ2-7, with 13 bases fitting TRBD2. After removal of 6 bases from V and 7 bases from J, the junction contained 6 bases not matched to a gene. The CDR3 spans 14 residues. Germline V gene lookup returns CDR1 LNHNV and CDR2 YYDKDF (reference sequence). The CDR3 DNA is TGTGCCACCAGAAGGACTAGCGGGAGTGGTGAGCAGTACTTC. This encodes CATRRTSGSGEQYF.

By share, this clonotype ranks as large. This rearrangement joins TRBV18 to TRBJ1-6; weak D call: TRBD1 (6 bases). Germline-derived CDR1 and CDR2 are KGHSH and LQKENI. V lost 5 bases and J lost 10, with 18 bases in between. CDR3 length equals 15 residues. The CDR3 here is CASSNSPGGGSPLHF. DNA for the CDR3: TGTGCCAGCTCAAACTCCCCCGGGGGCGGATCACCCCTCCACTTT. The full variable domain, its missing parts supplied by reference TRBV18 and TRBJ1-6, is NAGVMQNPRHLVRRRGQEARLRCSPMKGHSHVYWYRQLPEEGLKFMVYLQKENIIDESGMPKERFSAEFPKEGPSILRIQQVVRGDSAAYFCASSNSPGGGSPLHFGNGTRLTVT.

The chain employs TRBV9 and TRBJ1-5; D unclear. CDR1 and CDR2 (germline): SGDLS, YYNGEE. The length of the CDR3 is 13 residues. Deletions cut 2 bases from V and 7 bases from J, with 10 bases between. CDR3 protein: CASSVSSEQPQHF. In DNA, the CDR3 is TGTGCCAGCAGCGTGTCCAGCGAGCAGCCCCAGCATTTT.